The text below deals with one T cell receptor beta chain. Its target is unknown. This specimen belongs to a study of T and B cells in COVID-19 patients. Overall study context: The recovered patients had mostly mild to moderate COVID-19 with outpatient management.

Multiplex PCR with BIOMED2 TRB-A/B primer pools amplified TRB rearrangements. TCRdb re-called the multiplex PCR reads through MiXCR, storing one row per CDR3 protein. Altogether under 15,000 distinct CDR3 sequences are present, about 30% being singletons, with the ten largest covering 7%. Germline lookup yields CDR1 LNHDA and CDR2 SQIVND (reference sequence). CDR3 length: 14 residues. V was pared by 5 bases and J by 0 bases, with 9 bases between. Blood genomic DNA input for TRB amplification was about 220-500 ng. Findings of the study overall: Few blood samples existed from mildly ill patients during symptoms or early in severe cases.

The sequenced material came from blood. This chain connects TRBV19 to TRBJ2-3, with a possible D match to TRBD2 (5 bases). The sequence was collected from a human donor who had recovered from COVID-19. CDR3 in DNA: TGTGCCAGTAGTTTAGCGCTTAGCACAGATACGCAGTATTTT. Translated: CASSLALSTDTQYF.